This record covers a single T cell receptor beta chain. The data were obtained in a study of blood T cell repertoires in COVID-19. Measured with immunoSEQ multiplex PCR; TCRdb has only the in-frame clones, and not every one. The data show approximately 50,000 clones, more than 80% seen once. The germline V gene has CDR1 SGHRS and CDR2 YFSETQ. The CDR3 consists of 13 residues. Trimming took 5 bases from V and 4 from J; bases not matched to a gene: 3. The specimen was peripheral blood. The gene calls are TRBV5-1 and TRBJ2-3; 8 positions match TRBD2. The receptor was derived from a man aged 55-75 years with acute or convalescent COVID-19. This CDR3 is CASRSAGADTQYF. In DNA, the CDR3 is TGCGCCAGCAGATCAGCGGGAGCAGATACGCAGTATTTT. The full variable domain, its missing parts supplied by reference TRBV5-1 and TRBJ2-3, is KAGVTQTPRYLIKTRGQQVTLSCSPISGHRSVSWYQQTPGQGLQFLFEYFSETQRNKGNFPGRFSGRQFSNSRSEMNVSTLELGDSALYLCASRSAGADTQYFGPGTRLTVL.